This T cell receptor (beta chain) was captured by sequencing in a study of cytotoxic CD8 clonotypes in ibrutinib-treated CLL. Study in general: Response sampling occurred after a median about 12 months of treatment (range 6 to 36). Points from the study as a whole: Sampling time points were not equivalent between sustained-remission and progressing patients. Public clonotypes proved infrequent, and on treatment they shrank or remained steady.

The CDR3 extends over 15 amino acids. Germline-derived CDR1 and CDR2 are SEHNR and FQNEAQ (reference sequence). Unmatched junction bases numbered 7, after V lost 4 bases and J lost 5 bases. This clone was detected once. The antigen is undetermined. T cells were sequenced at a targeted depth of 1 in 200,000 to 1 in 1 million. Profiling relied on immunoSEQ multiplex PCR, and the TCRdb table lists in-frame clones only, not all of them. The data show 40,000 or so clones, about three quarters seen once. The sample was PBMCs, taken at disease progression, from a patient treated with ibrutinib. The chain recombines TRBV7-9 with TRBJ1-2; 10 bases fit TRBD1. This TCR derives from a human donor with chronic lymphocytic leukemia. CDR3 nucleotides: TGTGCCAGCAGCTCCCGGGACAGGGGTGGGTATGGCTACACCTTC. Translated: CASSSRDRGGYGYTF.